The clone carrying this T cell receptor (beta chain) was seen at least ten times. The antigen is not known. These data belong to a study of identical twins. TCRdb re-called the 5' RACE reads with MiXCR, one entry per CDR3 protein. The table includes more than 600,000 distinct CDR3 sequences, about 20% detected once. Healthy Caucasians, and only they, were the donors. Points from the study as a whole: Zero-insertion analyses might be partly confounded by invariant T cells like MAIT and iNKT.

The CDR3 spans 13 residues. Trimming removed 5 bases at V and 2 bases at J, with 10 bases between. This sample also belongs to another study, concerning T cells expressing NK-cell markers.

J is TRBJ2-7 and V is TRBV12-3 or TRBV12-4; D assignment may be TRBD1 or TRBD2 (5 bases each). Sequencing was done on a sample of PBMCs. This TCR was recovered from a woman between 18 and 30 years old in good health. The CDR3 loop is CASSRDGAYEQYF. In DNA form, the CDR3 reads TGTGCCAGCAGTCGGGACGGAGCCTACGAGCAGTACTTC.